Below, one T cell receptor beta chain is given with its context. The antigen is not known. Patients were excluded for uncontrolled infection, other autoimmune disease, pregnancy or lactation. The data are from a study of T cells in Graves' hyperthyroidism and ophthalmopathy. Study-wide background: Peripheral blood was obtained at initial diagnosis, preceding any treatment. Broader study findings: Stable hyperthyroidism was separated from ophthalmopathy by a model based on 13 V-J features. Among clonotypes expanded in thyroid above 0.001, most were also found in blood.

The CDR3 extends over 16 amino acids. With V trimmed by 3 bases and J by 4 bases, 8 bases remained unmatched. The germline V gene has CDR1 MNHNS and CDR2 SASEGT. TCR beta CDR3 regions were amplified from RNA. The HTBI primer set served for first-round RT-PCR of the TCR CDR3. TCRdb ran MiXCR on the multiplex PCR reads and lists one entry per CDR3 protein. The sample lists 200,000 to 250,000 distinct CDR3 sequences, over 15% seen once, with under 35% in the top ten. The material sequenced was blood. The chain combines TRBV6-1 with TRBJ2-1; 8 bases fit TRBD1. This TCR came from a woman younger than 30 with Graves' ophthalmopathy. CDR3 sequence reads: CASSDRAGGHYNEQFF. The CDR3 DNA reads TGTGCCAGCAGTGATCGGGCAGGGGGCCATTACAATGAGCAGTTCTTC.